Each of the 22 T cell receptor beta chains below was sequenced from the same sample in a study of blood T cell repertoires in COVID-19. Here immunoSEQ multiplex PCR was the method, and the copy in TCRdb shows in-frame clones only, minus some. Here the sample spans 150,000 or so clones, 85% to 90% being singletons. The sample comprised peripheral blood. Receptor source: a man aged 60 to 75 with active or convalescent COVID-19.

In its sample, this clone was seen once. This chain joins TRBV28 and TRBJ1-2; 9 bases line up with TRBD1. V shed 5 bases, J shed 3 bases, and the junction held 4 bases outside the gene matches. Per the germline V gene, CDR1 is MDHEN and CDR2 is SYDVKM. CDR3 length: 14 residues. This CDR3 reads CASSHRGLDYGYTF. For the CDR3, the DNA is TGTGCCAGCAGTCACAGGGGGCTTGACTATGGCTACACCTTC.

The CDR3 reads CASSPARTADLYGYTF. In DNA, the CDR3 is TGTGCCAGTAGTCCCGCCCGGACAGCAGACCTCTATGGCTACACCTTC. This sequence joins TRBV19 and TRBJ1-2; weak D call: TRBD1 (6 bases). The CDR3 loop spans 16 amino acids. The ends were cut back, 5 bases at V and 4 bases at J, with 20 bases in the middle. Germline CDR1 reads LNHDA; CDR2 reads SQIVND (reference sequence).

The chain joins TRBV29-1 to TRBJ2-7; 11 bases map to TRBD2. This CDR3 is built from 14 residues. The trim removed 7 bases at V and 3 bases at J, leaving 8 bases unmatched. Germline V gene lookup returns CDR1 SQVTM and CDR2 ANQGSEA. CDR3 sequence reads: CSARDGLAGYEQYF. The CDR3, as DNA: TGCAGCGCCCGAGACGGACTAGCGGGCTACGAGCAGTACTTC.

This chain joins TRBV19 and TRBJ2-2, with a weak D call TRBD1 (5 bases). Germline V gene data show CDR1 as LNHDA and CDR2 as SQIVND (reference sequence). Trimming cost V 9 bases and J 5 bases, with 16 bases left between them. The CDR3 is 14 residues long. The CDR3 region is CASLRQGLTGELFF. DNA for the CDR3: TGTGCCAGCCTACGCCAGGGTTTAACCGGGGAGCTGTTTTTT.

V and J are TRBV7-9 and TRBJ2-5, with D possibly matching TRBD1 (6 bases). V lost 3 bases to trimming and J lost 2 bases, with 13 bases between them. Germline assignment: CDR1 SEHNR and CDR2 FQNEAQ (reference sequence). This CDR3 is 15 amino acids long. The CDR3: CASSFQGSAQETQYF. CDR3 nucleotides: TGTGCCAGCAGCTTCCAGGGGAGTGCTCAAGAGACCCAGTACTTC.

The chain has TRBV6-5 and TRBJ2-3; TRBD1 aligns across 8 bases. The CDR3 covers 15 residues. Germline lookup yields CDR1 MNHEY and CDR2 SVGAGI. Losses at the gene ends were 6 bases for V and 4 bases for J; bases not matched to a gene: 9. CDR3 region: CASRQDRAGADTQYF. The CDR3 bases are TGTGCCAGCAGGCAGGACAGGGCGGGTGCAGATACGCAGTATTTT.

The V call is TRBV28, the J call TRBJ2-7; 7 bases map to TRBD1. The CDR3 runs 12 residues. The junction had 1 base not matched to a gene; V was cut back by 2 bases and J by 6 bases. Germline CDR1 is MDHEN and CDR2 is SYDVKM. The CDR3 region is CASSLAGGEQYF. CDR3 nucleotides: TGTGCCAGCAGTTTAGCAGGGGGCGAGCAGTACTTC.

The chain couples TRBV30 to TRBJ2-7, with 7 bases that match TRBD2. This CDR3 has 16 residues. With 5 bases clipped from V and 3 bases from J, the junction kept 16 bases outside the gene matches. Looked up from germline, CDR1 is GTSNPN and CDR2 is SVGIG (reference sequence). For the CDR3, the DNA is TGTGCCTGGTGGGGTAGCGGGTCCTACTTAGACTACGAGCAGTACTTC. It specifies CAWWGSGSYLDYEQYF. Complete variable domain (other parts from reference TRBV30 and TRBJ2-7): SQTIHQWPATLVQPVGSPLSLECTVEGTSNPNLYWYRQAAGRGLQLLFYSVGIGQISSEVPQNLSASRPQDRQFILSSKKLLLSDSGFYLCAWWGSGSYLDYEQYFGPGTRLTVT.

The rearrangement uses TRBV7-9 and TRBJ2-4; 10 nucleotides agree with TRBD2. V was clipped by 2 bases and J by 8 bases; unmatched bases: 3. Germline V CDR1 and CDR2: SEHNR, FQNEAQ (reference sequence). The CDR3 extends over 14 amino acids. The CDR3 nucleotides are TGTGCCAGCAGCTTAACTAGCGGGATCGACATTCAGTACTTC. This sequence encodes CASSLTSGIDIQYF.

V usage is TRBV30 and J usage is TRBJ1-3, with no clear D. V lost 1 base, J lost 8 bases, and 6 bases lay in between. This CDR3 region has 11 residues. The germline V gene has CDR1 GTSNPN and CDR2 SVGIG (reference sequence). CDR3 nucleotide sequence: TGTGCCTGGAGTGGAGGGTACACCATATATTTT. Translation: CAWSGGYTIYF. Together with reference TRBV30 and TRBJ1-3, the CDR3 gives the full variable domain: SQTIHQWPATLVQPVGSPLSLECTVEGTSNPNLYWYRQAAGRGLQLLFYSVGIGQISSEVPQNLSASRPQDRQFILSSKKLLLSDSGFYLCAWSGGYTIYFGEGSWLTVV.

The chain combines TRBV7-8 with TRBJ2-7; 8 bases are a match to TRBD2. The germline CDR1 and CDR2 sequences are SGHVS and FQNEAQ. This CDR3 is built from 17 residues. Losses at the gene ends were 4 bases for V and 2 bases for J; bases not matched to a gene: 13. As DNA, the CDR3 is TGTGCCAGCAGCTCCCTCCCAGCGGGAGCCCCCCCCTACGAGCAGTACTTC. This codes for CASSSLPAGAPPYEQYF.

The CDR3 here is CASSHGTVAYYEQYF. Written as DNA, the CDR3 is TGTGCCAGTAGTCATGGGACAGTGGCTTACTACGAGCAGTACTTC. This rearrangement joins TRBV19 to TRBJ2-7; 7 bases agree with TRBD1. Germline values: CDR1 LNHDA, CDR2 SQIVND (reference sequence). After removal of 5 bases from V and 3 bases from J, the junction contained 10 bases not matched to a gene. This CDR3 is 15 amino acids long.

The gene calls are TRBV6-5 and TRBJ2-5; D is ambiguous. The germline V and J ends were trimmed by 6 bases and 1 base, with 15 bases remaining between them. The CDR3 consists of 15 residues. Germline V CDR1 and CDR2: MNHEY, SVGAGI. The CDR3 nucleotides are TGTGCCAGCAGCCTGAGGAGACCAACCCAAGAGACCCAGTACTTC. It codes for CASSLRRPTQETQYF.

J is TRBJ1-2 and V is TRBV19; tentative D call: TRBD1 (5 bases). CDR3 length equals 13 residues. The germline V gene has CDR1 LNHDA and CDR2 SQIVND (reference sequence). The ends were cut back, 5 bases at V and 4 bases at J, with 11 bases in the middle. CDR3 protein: CASSARDRYGYTF. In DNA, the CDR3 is TGTGCCAGTAGTGCCAGGGATCGCTATGGCTACACCTTC.

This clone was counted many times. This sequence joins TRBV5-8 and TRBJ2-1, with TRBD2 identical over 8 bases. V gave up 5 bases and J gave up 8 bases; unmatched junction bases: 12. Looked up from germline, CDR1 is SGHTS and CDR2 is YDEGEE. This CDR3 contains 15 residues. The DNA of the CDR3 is TGTGCCAGCAGTTCCGGGACTAGTGATAGCGATGAGCAGTTCTTC. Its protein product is CASSSGTSDSDEQFF.

CDR3 residues: CASSQGGGQGASGANVLTF. The CDR3 DNA reads as TGCGCCAGCAGCCAAGGTGGGGGACAGGGGGCTTCTGGGGCCAACGTCCTGACTTTC. V usage is TRBV4-1 and J usage is TRBJ2-6; the match to TRBD1 covers 12 bases. Germline V CDR1 and CDR2: MGHRA, YSYEKL. This CDR3 region has 19 residues. V shed 1 base and J 1 base; nucleotides not matched to a gene: 5.

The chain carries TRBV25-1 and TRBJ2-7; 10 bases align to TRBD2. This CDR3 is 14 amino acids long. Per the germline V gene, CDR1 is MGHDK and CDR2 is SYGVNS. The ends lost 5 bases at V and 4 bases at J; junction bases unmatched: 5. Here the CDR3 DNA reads TGTGCCAGCAGTAAAGCGGGAGGGCCGTACGAGCAGTACTTC. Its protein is CASSKAGGPYEQYF.

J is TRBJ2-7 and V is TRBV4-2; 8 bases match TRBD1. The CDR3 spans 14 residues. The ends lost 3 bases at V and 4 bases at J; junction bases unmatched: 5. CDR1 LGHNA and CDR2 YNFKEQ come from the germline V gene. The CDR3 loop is CASSQSGGAYEQYF. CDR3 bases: TGTGCCAGCAGCCAGTCAGGGGGCGCTTACGAGCAGTACTTC.

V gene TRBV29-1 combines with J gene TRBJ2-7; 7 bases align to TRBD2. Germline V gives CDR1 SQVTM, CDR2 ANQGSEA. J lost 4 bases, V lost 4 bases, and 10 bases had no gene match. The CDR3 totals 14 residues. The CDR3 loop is CSVGVGGPLYEQYF. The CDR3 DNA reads TGCAGCGTTGGAGTGGGAGGGCCTTTGTACGAGCAGTACTTC.

CDR3 loop: CASRGTTTGELFF. Written as DNA, the CDR3 is TGTGCCAGTCGCGGGACTACCACCGGGGAGCTGTTTTTT. The chain employs TRBV18 and TRBJ2-2; 7 bases align to TRBD2. The CDR3 spans 13 residues. V was clipped by 9 bases and J by 4 bases; unmatched bases: 5. CDR1 and CDR2 from the germline V gene are KGHSH and LQKENI.

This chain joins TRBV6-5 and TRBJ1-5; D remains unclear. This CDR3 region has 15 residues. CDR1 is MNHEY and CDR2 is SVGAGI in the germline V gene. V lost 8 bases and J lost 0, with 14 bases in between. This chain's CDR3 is CASGPRGNSNQPQHF. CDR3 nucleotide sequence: TGTGCCAGCGGCCCCCGGGGAAATAGCAATCAGCCCCAGCATTTT.

The CDR3 reads CASSYGRGITYEQYF. CDR3 sequence (DNA): TGTGCCAGCAGTTACGGGAGGGGTATTACCTACGAGCAGTACTTC. J is TRBJ2-7 and V is TRBV6-5; 7 nucleotides agree with TRBD2. Per germline, CDR1 MNHEY and CDR2 SVGAGI. The CDR3 sequence is 15 residues long. V shed 2 bases and J 2 bases; nucleotides not matched to a gene: 6.